The present TCR beta chain was sequenced within a study of blood T cell repertoires in COVID-19. Overall study context: Sources were T cells, B-cell-depleted T cells, or PBMCs; the material itself was cDNA or gDNA.

Generated by immunoSEQ multiplex PCR, the TCRdb table keeps only in-frame clones and is missing some. The table records more than 150,000 clones, roughly 82% of them present only once. The germline gives CDR1 SGDLS, CDR2 YYNGEE. This CDR3 is 13 amino acids long. Trimming took off 0 bases at V and 3 bases at J, with 6 bases between the two ends. This receptor was taken from a man aged 45-65 years who had recovered from COVID-19. The sequenced sample was PBMCs or T cells enriched from blood (not recorded which). The chain joins TRBV9 to TRBJ1-1; D not resolved. CDR3 protein: CASSVVAYTEAFF. For the CDR3, the DNA is TGTGCCAGCAGCGTAGTAGCCTACACTGAAGCTTTCTTT.